This T cell receptor (beta chain) was documented in a study of cytomegalovirus exposure and HLA in healthy donors (dated by TCRdb to about 2017). A note on the overall study: An earlier analysis of some 550 of the donors reported 250 to 300 Gb of sequence data and 117 million unique TCR beta sequences from approximately 180 million T cells. About 280 gigabases of sequencing data and around 88 million unique TCR sequences made up an early release that covered several hundred HLA-typed donors. Among the roughly 400 genotyped donors, about 85% belonged to the genetic ancestry cluster associated with self-reported Caucasian donors. The study aimed to test whether cataloging public T cell receptors could reveal signatures of past pathogen exposure. The study profiled the T cell repertoires of approximately 700 subjects by immunosequencing and related them to cytomegalovirus serostatus. In addition to the first cohort of approximately 650 subjects, a separate validation cohort of approximately 130 different subjects was used. To predict cytomegalovirus infection status, the study brought together high-throughput TCR immunosequencing, statistical association of individual TCRs with disease status, and machine learning. A later analysis re-analyzed previously published TCR beta repertoires from 666 donors and added high-resolution HLA genotyping to study TCR occurrence patterns. The later analysis used no new phenotypic data to find candidate immune exposures, relying instead on TCR beta sequences and their occurrence across donors. An earlier analysis of 587 of the donors used high-throughput TCR beta sequencing to judge whether each TCR beta V gene segment behaved as functional or pseudogenic. Donor age, sex, ethnicity and CMV serostatus were compiled together with the repertoire data. Genome-wide SNP genotypes for about three fifths of the roughly 700 donors were used in a later genetic analysis, which treated that subset as a discovery cohort. Every repertoire in the discovery cohort had been generated on one and the same sequencing platform. Both class I and class II loci were covered by HLA typing, at four-digit resolution. The number of typed donors differed by locus: roughly 620-630 for A, B, C, DRB1 and DQB1; 522 for DQA1; roughly 600 for DPA1; and around 450 for DPB1. Four to six DR-DQ haplotypes were handled as single units for association and clustering because linkage in the cohort was strong. Among about 390 genotyped donors of the cohort, an average of 235,054 unique TCR beta nucleotide sequences were sequenced per donor, around 20% of them non-productive.

Comments on this clone: This clone's antigen is unknown. No much larger clone exists at a distance of one base, and base qualities are not known.

What the authors observed across the whole study: Presence/absence analyses assumed roughly uniform sequencing depth across donors, an assumption that may not hold. An association between a missense DCLRE1C variant and V-gene and J-gene trimming of TCR beta chains was found in a later genetic analysis and replicated in an independent cohort. A total of 150 to 200 TCR beta chains were listed by the study as associated with cytomegalovirus. Assigning TCR associations to individual alleles was difficult when HLA alleles, especially DR and DQ, strongly co-occurred. Approximately 16 rarely observed V segments, including chromosome 9 orphons, were excluded from the earlier analysis of about 610 of the donors because counts were too low. The classifier was reported to diagnose cytomegalovirus status with high specificity and sensitivity in both the original and validation cohorts. A further reported finding was that TCR beta sequences accurately predicted the HLA-A and HLA-B alleles for most subjects in the first cohort. At a false discovery rate of 0.05, a later analysis linked fewer than 20,000 TCR beta sequences to specific HLA alleles. In this cohort, only TCR beta chains were sequenced, and detectable features were limited by the absence of alpha or paired-chain data. A few of the identified cytomegalovirus-associated TCR beta chains were confirmed in vitro to be specific for cytomegalovirus antigens. In a later analysis, several top co-occurrence clusters were reported to appear linked to parvovirus B19, influenza, CMV and Epstein-Barr virus. Correlated functional status among segregating V segments might reflect linkage disequilibrium, but an unknown experimental factor could not be ruled out. According to a later analysis, TCR association rates differed among HLA loci, with DRB1 alleles showing the most associated TCRs and HLA-C alleles showing the fewest. The authors suggested that the approach could potentially be generalized to other disease states and immunological phenotypes. In a later genetic analysis, fewer N-insertions in productive TCRs were reported among donors in an Asian-associated ancestry cluster than the roughly 670-donor mean. A later analysis found that most CMV-associated TCR beta chains appeared HLA-restricted, with HLA associations seemingly driven largely by CMV exposure. Most TCR sequences were observed very rarely across donors, whereas some public TCRs were present in many individuals. Because the 87-base-pair reads could not distinguish some IMGT-functional V segments, including TRBV6-2 and TRBV6-3, those segments were excluded. CMV serostatus was the only immune exposure information available for the cohort. A cluster of highly shared sequence variants was judged likely to be a technical artifact of the sequencing pipeline. In an earlier analysis of over 550 of the donors, most TCR beta V segments were observed in productive rearrangements about 87% or about 30% of the time, broadly matching IMGT annotations. In a later analysis, HLA-associated TCR beta chains showed more clonal expansion and lower generation probabilities than non-associated chains that were equally common. Because some donors lacked HLA typing at each locus, the association tests relied only on the typed subset.

The protocol used for the library was the immunoSEQ multiplex PCR assay. For the multiplex PCR, a mixture combining 60 forward primers for TCR Vbeta segments and 13 reverse primers for TCR Jbeta segments was used. Amplification of the CDR3 region of rearranged TCR beta genes was performed with a multiplex PCR assay on genomic DNA. The Illumina HiSeq System was used to sequence the amplified TCR beta libraries as 87-base-pair reads. Per the authors' processing: In a later analysis, tens of millions of unique TCR beta chains were counted across the 690 or so repertoires, and around 11 million of these chains were shared by at least two donors. Raw reads were error-corrected and collapsed into unique sequences by a nearest-neighbor algorithm in which closely related sequences were merged to remove PCR and sequencing errors. Alignment of CDR3 sequences to IMGT reference sequences was used to assign V, D and J gene segments. Each retained sequence needed at least a six-nucleotide match to both a V gene segment and a J gene segment. Rearrangements were classified as productive when the CDR3 lacked stop codons and remained in frame with V and J, and all other rearrangements were classified as non-productive. CDR3 was defined according to IMGT convention as the region running from the second conserved V-encoded cysteine to the conserved J-encoded phenylalanine. The earlier analysis of 500 to 750 of the donors excluded any sequence lacking an unambiguous match to a single V gene segment. An earlier analysis of some 610 of the donors called V segments functional above 56.7% productive rearrangements and segregating when the between-donor standard deviation exceeded 5%. A statistical classification framework was developed to diagnose cytomegalovirus status using the catalog of TCR beta chain sequences. In a later analysis, V and J genes were assigned by comparing TCR nucleotide sequences against IMGT/GENE-DB human TR gene sequences. The TCRdist pipeline was used in a later analysis to assign CDR3 sequences and most-parsimonious VDJ recombination scenarios. In a later analysis, every TCR beta chain was defined by the combination of its CDR3 amino acid sequence and its V-gene family, and reads without a unique V-gene family were dropped. In a later analysis, 500 to 700 highly shared, low-generation-probability nucleotide sequences were removed to address suspected cross-contamination and a sequencing artifact. For each public chain, a later analysis derived a clonal expansion index from normalized ranks of inferred template counts within each repertoire. A later analysis computed generation probabilities with a VDJ recombination model fitted to out-of-frame rearrangements, and checked the results against IGoR. In a later analysis, TCR-TCR, TCR-HLA and TCR-CMV co-occurrence was scored with hypergeometric tests, and a repertoire-size bias correction was applied to TCR pairs. False discovery rates were estimated in a later analysis by permuting HLA or CMV assignments 20 times. In a later analysis, co-occurring TCRs were grouped using DBSCAN, with TCRdist sequence similarity added in when clustering inside HLA-allele-positive subsets. Repertoires with fewer than 30,000 or more than 120,000 public chains, plus five repertoires with anomalous nucleotide sharing, were excluded from co-occurrence clustering. TCRdb took this table from immuneACCESS and kept in-frame rearrangements with V and J called. Such tables lack part of the clones; where checked against another copy, unresolved V genes explain under half of the gap, and the rest is unexplained. V, J and clone size reflect that table, while D and trimming were determined from the DNA. In all, the sample holds about 130,000 clones, and roughly 78% of those were seen once. Less than 4.5% of the sample goes to the ten largest clones.

The cohort consisted of hundreds of healthy bone marrow donors. At the time of sampling, every cohort member was nominally healthy, though immune exposures that went unrecorded were likely present. The donor tested CMV seropositive and was one of the 289 seropositive cohort members. A peripheral blood sample was provided by each donor, and peripheral blood mononuclear cells were used for TCR beta sequencing. The Qiagen DNeasy Blood Extraction Kit was used to extract genomic DNA from the blood cell samples. Taken from cysteine to phenylalanine, the CDR3 has 16 residues. The sequence is cut down to CDR3 DNA, 48 bases in frame from base 1.

The chain is encoded by TRBV21-1 joined to TRBJ2-7; the table's TRBD2 call for D was not verified on the DNA. TRBV21-1 is a documented pseudogene. Sequencing was done on a sample of PBMCs. The source is a man aged 50-60 years in good health and CMV-seropositive. The nucleotide sequence reads as follows: TGTGCCAGCAGCAATCTAAAGCGGGAGGGCCTCTACGAGCAGTACTTC. This translates into CASSNLKREGLYEQYF.